The clone carrying this T cell receptor beta chain was recorded at least ten times. Its cognate antigen is unknown. This entry belongs to a study of T cells in Graves' hyperthyroidism and ophthalmopathy. Study results and caveats: Ophthalmopathy was predicted by the model a median of about 6.5 months ahead of onset.

Lactation, pregnancy, other autoimmune disease or uncontrolled infection excluded patients. CDR3 length: 13 amino acids. Trimming took off 8 bases at V and 10 bases at J, with 20 bases between the two ends. Germline V gene lookup returns CDR1 MNHNS and CDR2 SASEGT. What was amplified from RNA transcripts were TCR beta CDR3 regions. HTBI primers were the set used in a first-round RT-PCR of the TCR CDR3. TCRdb re-called the multiplex PCR reads with MiXCR, one entry per CDR3 protein. The sample has approximately 200,000 distinct CDR3 sequences, around 17% seen once. The source material was blood. The chain couples TRBV6-1 to TRBJ1-1, with a tentative D call TRBD1 (5 bases). The clonotype originates from a man between 35 and 55 years old with Graves' hyperthyroidism. The CDR3 protein is CASRHGGKDLAFF. CDR3 coding DNA: TGTGCCAGCCGACATGGGGGGAAGGATTTAGCTTTCTTT.